This paragraph covers one T cell receptor beta chain sequence. The data are from a study of blood T cell repertoires in COVID-19. In the study overall: Researchers got acute and convalescent COVID-19 samples from the United States, Italy and Spain. Nucleic acid was either cDNA or gDNA, and it came from T cells, B-cell-depleted T cells, or PBMCs.

In germline, CDR1 is SGHAT, CDR2 FQNNGV. The ends were cut back, 4 bases at V and 0 bases at J, with 10 bases in the middle. The CDR3 extends over 15 amino acids. As processed by the authors: Estimation of nucleated cell counts relied on the amplification of reference gene primers. TCRdb keeps only in-frame clones here, not all; method: immunoSEQ multiplex PCR. The D gene and trimming were derived from the DNA, and the V and J assignments and clone size from that table. The sample records approximately 220,000 clones, over 70% being singletons. Specimen: peripheral blood. The TCR was taken from a woman in her forties or fifties with acute or convalescent COVID-19. J is TRBJ1-5 and V is TRBV11-2; the D gene is possibly TRBD1 (6 bases). Here the CDR3 DNA reads TGTGCCAGCAGCTCCGACAGGTATAGCAATCAGCCCCAGCATTTT. This codes for CASSSDRYSNQPQHF.